The rows below give T cell receptor beta chains drawn from one sample of a study of graft-versus-host responses after intestinal transplantation. Profiled with immunoSEQ multiplex PCR; TCRdb holds only in-frame clones, not every one. In the table there are about 15,000 clones, about 61% of which are singletons. This material consisted of ileum tissue, taken 524 days after transplant. All receptors derive from a human patient who received an intestinal transplant, so some T cells may come from the graft donor. Each CDR3 is given with its conserved first and last residue. Each record gives: D gene, V gene, clone size, J gene, CDR3 protein, CDR3 DNA. The D gene is left open where the match is weak. The listing skips clone size in some rows; elsewhere it reads once, few, many or a size class.

>-|TRBV9|few|TRBJ1-4
CASSGQPTNEKLFF
TGTGCCAGCAGCGGGCAACCAACTAATGAAAAACTGTTTTTT
>-|TRBV9|-|TRBJ1-2
CASSVRAGYGYTF
TGTGCCAGCAGCGTCAGGGCCGGGTATGGCTACACCTTC
>-|TRBV9|medium-sized|TRBJ2-3
CASSTSLADTQYF
TGTGCCAGCAGCACCAGTCTCGCAGATACGCAGTATTTT
>TRBD2|TRBV30|-|TRBJ2-1
CAWSSGTSGGVEQFF
TGTGCCTGGAGTTCCGGGACTAGCGGGGGGGTGGAGCAGTTCTTC
>TRBD2|TRBV19|-|TRBJ2-3
CASSPEAGGPDTQYF
TGTGCCAGTAGTCCAGAGGCGGGGGGGCCGGATACGCAGTATTTT
>-|TRBV7-2|medium-sized|TRBJ2-7
CASSLDRVGYEQYF
TGTGCCAGCAGCTTAGACAGGGTAGGCTACGAGCAGTACTTC
>TRBD1|TRBV4-3|-|TRBJ1-2
CASSQLDRGYGYTF
TGCGCCAGCAGCCAGTTGGACAGGGGCTACGGCTACACCTTC
>TRBD1|TRBV6-6|-|TRBJ1-6
CASSQGQDPYNSPLHF
TGTGCCAGCAGTCAGGGACAGGACCCCTATAATTCACCCCTCCACTTT
>-|TRBV29-1|few|TRBJ2-7
CSVVVQGISYEQYF
TGCAGCGTTGTGGTCCAGGGGATCAGCTACGAGCAGTACTTC
>-|TRBV6-5|-|TRBJ2-2
CASSYGGGAVTGELFF
TGTGCCAGCAGTTACGGGGGGGGCGCGGTCACCGGGGAGCTGTTTTTT
>TRBD1|TRBV9|-|TRBJ2-7
CASSVGWTGSYEQYF
TGTGCCAGCAGCGTAGGGTGGACAGGCTCCTACGAGCAGTACTTC
>-|TRBV12-2|-|TRBJ2-1
CASRLVRRDSHQNNEQFF
TGTGCAAGTCGCTTAGTTCGTCGCGACAGCCATCAGAACAATGAGCAGTTCTTC
>-|TRBV2|-|TRBJ2-1
CASRERLEQFF
TGTGCCAGCAGGGAAAGACTAGAGCAGTTCTTC
>TRBD1|TRBV11-2|-|TRBJ2-1
CASSLGQGSYNEQFF
TGTGCCAGCAGCCTCGGACAGGGCTCCTACAATGAGCAGTTCTTC
>TRBD1|TRBV7-2|-|TRBJ1-2
CASSRTGEGGNGYTF
TGTGCCAGCAGTCGGACAGGGGAGGGAGGGAATGGCTACACCTTC
>-|TRBV18|-|TRBJ1-1
CASSPAGLNTEAFF
TGTGCCAGCTCACCAGCGGGGCTGAACACTGAAGCTTTCTTT
>TRBD1|TRBV14|-|TRBJ2-7
CASSRRTGGLYEQYF
TGTGCCAGCAGCCGTCGGACAGGGGGCCTCTACGAGCAGTACTTC
>-|TRBV19|-|TRBJ2-6
CASSIFHIGVSGANVLTF
TGTGCCAGTAGTATATTCCACATCGGGGTCTCTGGGGCCAACGTCCTGACTTTC
>TRBD2|TRBV9|once|TRBJ2-1
CASSVETSGGKLYNEQFF
TGTGCCAGCAGCGTAGAGACTAGCGGGGGGAAACTCTACAATGAGCAGTTCTTC
>TRBD1|TRBV6-5|-|TRBJ2-5
CATSTGGETQYF
TGTGCCACCTCGACAGGGGGGGAGACCCAGTACTTC
>-|TRBV10-1|-|TRBJ2-1
CASSEDSRAYNEQFF
TGCGCCAGCAGTGAAGACAGCCGGGCATACAATGAGCAGTTCTTC
>-|TRBV7-6|-|TRBJ2-1
CASSSQGPYNEQFF
TGTGCCAGCAGCTCTCAGGGGCCCTACAATGAGCAGTTCTTC
>-|TRBV5-6|few|TRBJ1-4
CASSRTLGRDNEKLFF
TGTGCCAGCAGCCGTACCCTGGGGCGTGATAATGAAAAACTGTTTTTT
>TRBD1|TRBV14|once|TRBJ1-2
CASSQDNRGYGYTF
TGTGCCAGCAGCCAGGACAACAGGGGCTATGGCTACACCTTC
>-|TRBV7-2|-|TRBJ1-5
CASSLWAGRDQPQHF
TGTGCCAGCAGCTTATGGGCGGGGCGCGATCAGCCCCAGCATTTT
>-|TRBV10-1|few|TRBJ1-2
CASSLGQNYGYTF
TGCGCCAGCAGCCTTGGACAGAACTATGGCTACACCTTC
>-|TRBV6-6|-|TRBJ2-5
CASSYMGGPIQETQYF
TGTGCCAGCAGTTACATGGGGGGGCCGATCCAAGAGACCCAGTACTTC
>-|TRBV19|-|TRBJ1-5
CASSMGTHSNQPQHF
TGTGCCAGTAGTATGGGCACCCATAGCAATCAGCCCCAGCATTTT
>-|TRBV5-8|few|TRBJ2-2
CASSEGLYTGELFF
TGTGCCAGCAGCGAAGGACTATACACCGGGGAGCTGTTTTTT
>-|TRBV7-2|few|TRBJ1-6
CASSSLYNSPLHF
TGTGCCAGCAGCTCGCTATATAATTCACCCCTCCACTTT
>-|TRBV30|-|TRBJ2-5
CACPMDSQETQYF
TGTGCCTGCCCGATGGACTCCCAAGAGACCCAGTACTTC
>-|TRBV6-4|few|TRBJ2-6
CASSPTERSGANVLTF
TGTGCCAGCAGCCCGACAGAGCGCTCTGGGGCCAACGTCCTGACTTTC
>-|TRBV30|-|TRBJ1-1
CAWSVLRNTEAFF
TGTGCCTGGAGTGTCCTACGGAACACTGAAGCTTTCTTT
>-|TRBV30|-|TRBJ1-5
CAWHRNHQPQHF
TGTGCCTGGCACAGGAATCATCAGCCCCAGCATTTT
>TRBD1|TRBV27|large|TRBJ2-5
CASSLRTGQETQYF
TGTGCCAGCAGTCTGCGGACAGGCCAAGAGACCCAGTACTTC
>-|TRBV7-2|-|TRBJ1-1
CASSIRRTEEAFF
TGTGCCAGCAGCATCCGGAGGACAGAAGAAGCTTTCTTT